A selection of T cell receptor beta chains follows, all from one sample in a study of blood T cell repertoires in COVID-19. Sequencing used immunoSEQ multiplex PCR; TCRdb keeps in-frame clones, though not all of them. The sample contains approximately 260,000 clones, 80% to 90% of which appear only once. The sequenced sample consisted of peripheral blood. These receptor sequences come from a woman aged 70-85 years with acute or convalescent COVID-19. The CDR3 runs from the conserved cysteine through the conserved F or W. A clone size is listed for some rows: how often the clone was seen (once, few, many), or a class if it is expanded.

>15|TRBJ2-1|few|TRBV3-1/TRBV3-2
CASSLGVSSYNEQFF
>16|TRBJ1-3|.|TRBV5-1
CASSTGQGISGNTIYF
>15|TRBJ2-2|once|TRBV6-4
CASSASQGNGGELFF
>15|TRBJ2-2|.|TRBV11-2
CASSLFGIGTGELFF
>18|TRBJ2-3|.|TRBV5-1
CASSLVTRAGASTDTQYF
>13|TRBJ1-1|.|TRBV3-1/TRBV3-2
CASSPPGTGEAFF
>13|TRBJ2-1|.|TRBV20-1
CSASVGRDNEQFF
>16|TRBJ2-5|.|TRBV7-2
CASSFGLAGAGGTQYF
>13|TRBJ1-1|.|TRBV30
CAWREDRATEAFF
>15|TRBJ1-1|.|TRBV18
CASSPTAGKGAEAFF
>16|TRBJ2-3|.|TRBV7-9
CASSDHERGVRDTQYF
>15|TRBJ1-5|.|TRBV9
CASSPGQGGNQPQHF
>13|TRBJ1-4|.|TRBV29-1
CSVADRGMEKLFF
>14|TRBJ2-1|.|TRBV11-3
CASSAQGTGPEQFF
>15|TRBJ1-1|.|TRBV4-2
CASSRWTEGDTEAFF
>15|TRBJ1-5|once|TRBV3-1/TRBV3-2
CASSPVPNSNQPQHF
>13|TRBJ1-2|.|TRBV27
CASSFTGGIGYTF
>13|TRBJ1-2|.|TRBV7-8
CASSLAQKNGYTF
>14|TRBJ1-2|.|TRBV5-1
CASSLEAGRLGYTF
>14|TRBJ1-2|few|TRBV7-9
CASSSGQGETGYTF
>16|TRBJ2-2|.|TRBV13
CASSPAVAGLAGELFF
>14|TRBJ1-1|once|TRBV2
CASRTGGPNTEAFF
>17|TRBJ1-2|.|TRBV5-6
CASSLRQLPTSNYGYTF
>11|TRBJ2-7|.|TRBV19
CAAGLTYEQYF
>14|TRBJ1-5|once|TRBV25-1
CARGRGSHNQPQHF
>13|TRBJ1-3|.|TRBV3-1/TRBV3-2
CASSVGGGNTIYF
>15|TRBJ1-2|.|TRBV5-1
CASSLGGTGDYGYTF
>16|TRBJ1-6|.|TRBV5-8
CASSLDGAPIPPPLHF
>15|TRBJ2-1|.|TRBV5-5
CASSHYPSSYNEQFF
>15|TRBJ2-4|.|TRBV6-6
CASSSGQLAKNIQYF
>14|TRBJ1-2|.|TRBV18
CASSPLTGYYGYTF
>13|TRBJ2-2|.|TRBV4-1
CASSQQDTGELFF
>13|TRBJ2-5|.|TRBV7-9
CASSWNTGETQYF
>15|TRBJ2-1|.|TRBV7-2
CASSLGTSRQNEQFF
>12|TRBJ1-2|.|TRBV30
CAWYGTGNGYTF
>13|TRBJ2-2|.|TRBV2
CATWTGNTGELFF
>15|TRBJ2-2|.|TRBV5-1
CASQAQTGTAGELFF
>11|TRBJ2-1|.|TRBV27
CASSFINEQFF
>15|TRBJ1-6|.|TRBV28
CASKEVDPGYSPLHF
>14|TRBJ1-5|.|TRBV27
CASRNSYSNQPQHF
>16|TRBJ1-3|.|TRBV3-1/TRBV3-2
CASSQEGGYSGNTIYF
>18|TRBJ1-3|.|TRBV7-6
CASSLGQVGRGVGNTIYF
>15|TRBJ2-4|.|TRBV19
CAPPVRGLAKNIQYF
>13|TRBJ1-5|.|TRBV27
CASSYGTHQPQHF
>11|TRBJ1-2|.|TRBV28
CASNENYGYTF
>13|TRBJ1-6|.|TRBV10-1
CASSRDYNSPLHF
>16|TRBJ1-2|.|TRBV3-1/TRBV3-2
CASSLLGQGGHYGYTF
>17|TRBJ2-7|.|TRBV6-1
CASSEAYGESGQGYRYF
>14|TRBJ1-5|.|TRBV2
CASSETQSNQPQHF
>13|TRBJ2-7|.|TRBV7-9
CASTITGAGEQYF
>14|TRBJ1-2|few|TRBV6-5
CASRVQGSNYGYTF
>16|TRBJ2-4|.|TRBV4-1
CASSRLTGGTENIQYF
>13|TRBJ1-6|.|TRBV5-1
CASSGTGRPPLHF
>13|TRBJ1-2|.|TRBV15
CATQEGFNYGYTF
>15|TRBJ1-2|once|TRBV5-4
CASSLPPGSGGSYTF